The 26 T cell receptor beta chains below were found in one sample sequenced in a study of T-cell reconstitution after alpha-beta-depleted transplantation in children. Preparing the TCRbeta library involved the use of unique molecular identifiers. One entry per CDR3 protein results from TCRdb running MiXCR on the PCR reads. The repertoire includes 360,000 or so distinct CDR3 sequences, just over 20% of them detected once, and 3.8% sits in the top ten. The sequences come from PBMCs from the stem cell graft donor, collected from the stem cell graft. These receptors all come from a human donor who donated a stem cell graft to a child with acute myeloid leukemia.

This clonotype occurred a few times. The chain uses TRBV5-1 and TRBJ2-3, with D tentatively TRBD2 (6 bases). Germline V gene data show CDR1 as SGHRS and CDR2 as YFSETQ. With 1 base removed from V and 6 bases from J, the gap between germline ends came to 15 bases. The CDR3 has 15 amino acids. Here the CDR3 DNA reads TGCGCCAGCAGCTTGCGGGGCGGGAATTCGGATACGCAGTATTTT. It translates to CASSLRGGNSDTQYF.

This clonotype was detected only a few times. This chain joins TRBV6-1 and TRBJ2-7; 9 nucleotides agree with TRBD2. The ends lost 4 bases at V and 3 bases at J; junction bases unmatched: 4. The CDR3 is 14 amino acids. CDR1 and CDR2 from the germline V gene are MNHNS and SASEGT. The CDR3 reads CASSVREGDYEQYF. The CDR3 nucleotides read TGTGCCAGCAGTGTGCGGGAGGGAGACTACGAGCAGTACTTC.

The rearrangement links TRBV5-1 to TRBJ2-7, with 7 bases matching TRBD2. The CDR3 has 15 amino acids. J was trimmed by 2 bases and V by 4 bases; bases with no gene match: 9. CDR1 is SGHRS and CDR2 is YFSETQ in the germline V gene. CDR3 nucleotides: TGCGCCAGCAGCAGCGAGGCTAGCGGCCCCTACGAGCAGTACTTC. It is translated as CASSSEASGPYEQYF.

Many counts were recorded for this clonotype. The gene calls are TRBV2 and TRBJ2-7; 11 nucleotides agree with TRBD1. The CDR3 length is 15 residues. Germline V lookup: CDR1 SNHLY, CDR2 FYNNEI. Trimming cost V 2 bases and J 3 bases; bases outside gene matches: 3. CDR3 in amino acids: CASSERGTGGYEQYF. CDR3 coding DNA: TGTGCCAGCAGTGAACGCGGGACAGGGGGCTACGAGCAGTACTTC.

This sequence joins TRBV7-9 and TRBJ2-2; a possible D gene is TRBD2 (5 bases). With 1 base removed from V and 3 bases from J, the gap between germline ends came to 9 bases. The CDR3 is made up of 15 amino acids. Per the germline V gene, CDR1 is SEHNR and CDR2 is FQNEAQ (reference sequence). Here the CDR3 reads CASSLGTGYTGELFF. CDR3 DNA: TGTGCCAGCAGCTTAGGGACTGGTTACACCGGGGAGCTGTTTTTT. Filled out from reference TRBV7-9 and TRBJ2-2, the complete variable domain reads DTGVSQNPRHKITKRGQNVTFRCDPISEHNRLYWYRQTLGQGPEFLTYFQNEAQLEKSRLLSDRFSAERPKGSFSTLEIQRTEQGDSAMYLCASSLGTGYTGELFFGEGSRLTVL.

Concerning this clonotype: At one end, the junction sequence differs from germline, possibly due to a read error. The rearrangement uses TRBV7-9 and TRBJ2-1; TRBD2 matches at 9 bases. Per the germline V gene, CDR1 is SEHNR and CDR2 is FQNEAQ (reference sequence). There are 14 residues in the CDR3. The CDR3 sequence: CASRLAGENNEQFF. CDR3 sequence (DNA): TGTGCCAGCAGATTAGCGGGAGAAAACAATGAGCAGTTCTTC.

This clonotype was counted between two and nine times. CDR3 loop: CASRSGTGVSYEQYF. CDR3 DNA: TGTGCCAGCAGATCCGGGACAGGGGTCTCCTACGAGCAGTACTTC. The V gene is TRBV12-3 or TRBV12-4, the J gene TRBJ2-7; 10 bases fit TRBD1. This CDR3 is 15 amino acids long. After removal of 6 bases from V and 0 bases from J, the junction contained 5 bases not matched to a gene.

This clonotype has a count of ten or more. V and J are TRBV29-1 and TRBJ2-3, with D perhaps matching TRBD1 (6 bases). The CDR3 has 15 amino acids. The germline CDR1 and CDR2 sequences are SQVTM and ANQGSEA. V was trimmed by 0 bases and J by 2 bases, leaving 12 bases between them. The CDR3 region is CSVEEGAAYTDTQYF. The DNA of the CDR3 is TGCAGCGTTGAAGAGGGGGCAGCCTACACAGATACGCAGTATTTT.

Comments on this clonotype: A read error may be the cause here, since a much bigger clone is one base away. The J gene is TRBJ1-1, the V gene TRBV25-1; D unclear. Germline loops: CDR1 MGHDK, CDR2 SYGVNS. CDR3 size: 15 residues. CDR3 region: CASSPRVFSNTEALF. The CDR3 nucleotides read TGTGCCAGCAGTCCCCGGGTCTTTTCGAACACTGAAGCTCTCTTT. Supplemented by reference TRBV25-1 and TRBJ1-1, the full variable domain reads EADIYQTPRYLVIGTGKKITLECSQTMGHDKMYWYQQDPGMELHLIHYSYGVNSTEKGDLSSESTVSRIRTEHFPLTLESARPSHTSQYLCASSPRVFSNTEALFGQGTRLTVV.

The chain employs TRBV5-1 and TRBJ2-3, with TRBD1 as a possible D gene (5 bases). CDR3 size: 14 residues. Trimming took 2 bases from V and 6 from J, leaving 13 bases between them. The germline CDR1 and CDR2 sequences are SGHRS and YFSETQ. As DNA, the CDR3 is TGCGCCAGCAGCTTAACTTCTAGGGGCGATACGCAGTATTTT. It yields the protein CASSLTSRGDTQYF.

This clonotype has a single count. It is unclear where the CDR3 begins or ends on the DNA, so no DNA is shown, and the CDR3 is as TCRdb lists it. J is TRBJ2-4 and V is TRBV11-1; TRBD1 was called by the table and not checked on the DNA. Germline V CDR1 and CDR2: SGHAT, FQDESV (reference sequence). The CDR3 comprises 19 residues, both ends counted. CDR3 region: CASSLVGFRGRQAKNIQYF.

The chain recombines TRBV4-2 with TRBJ2-5, with 8 bases fitting TRBD2. The CDR3 length is 17 residues. The V gene's germline CDR1 is LGHNA and CDR2 YNFKEQ. V gave up 7 bases and J gave up 5 bases; unmatched junction bases: 18. The CDR3 loop is CASTLGAREGQGETQYF. The CDR3 coding sequence is TGTGCCAGCACCCTCGGGGCACGGGAGGGCCAAGGGGAGACCCAGTACTTC.

This clonotype was picked up a small number of times. CDR3 region: CSAETSGRVSNEQFF. CDR3 bases: TGCAGTGCTGAGACTAGCGGGAGGGTTTCGAATGAGCAGTTCTTC. This chain joins TRBV20-1 and TRBJ2-1, with TRBD2 identical over 14 bases. The CDR3 covers 15 residues. Trimming cost V 5 bases and J 7 bases; bases outside gene matches: 7. Germline assignment: CDR1 DFQATT and CDR2 SNEGSKA (reference sequence).

The chain uses TRBV9 and TRBJ1-6, with D possibly being TRBD1 (6 bases). V lost 4 bases to trimming and J lost 5 bases, with 13 bases between them. The CDR3 is 15 amino acids. Germline V gene lookup returns CDR1 SGDLS and CDR2 YYNGEE. CDR3 in amino acids: CASSTRQADNSPLHF. CDR3 nucleotides: TGTGCCAGCAGCACTAGACAGGCAGATAATTCACCCCTCCACTTT.

There are many counts of this clonotype. The rearrangement joins TRBV29-1 to TRBJ2-4; D gene uncertain. CDR3 length: 13 amino acids. CDR1 is SQVTM, CDR2 ANQGSEA, per germline. V was shortened by 6 bases and J by 0 bases, with 9 bases between the two germline ends. The CDR3 region has the DNA TGCAGCGTCCCAGAACTAGCCAAAAACATTCAGTACTTC. It encodes CSVPELAKNIQYF.

This clonotype was detected once. Compared with germline, one end of the junction differs, possibly owing to a read error. The V and J genes are TRBV29-1 and TRBJ1-4; 7 nucleotides align to TRBD1. The V gene's germline CDR1 is SQVTM and CDR2 ANQGSEA. The CDR3 loop spans 14 amino acids. The CDR3 DNA is TGCAGCGTAGAAGACAGGGCAACTAATGAAAAACTGTTTTTT. It translates to CSVEDRATNEKLFF.

The chain is built from TRBV25-1 and TRBJ2-1; TRBD1 or TRBD2 may be the D gene (5 bases each). V lost 3 bases, J lost 2 bases, and 11 bases lay in between. This CDR3 is 15 amino acids long. Germline-derived CDR1 and CDR2 are MGHDK and SYGVNS. CDR3 sequence reads: CASSDTGGAYNEQFF. CDR3 DNA sequence: TGTGCCAGCAGTGATACAGGAGGAGCCTACAATGAGCAGTTCTTC. The full variable domain, rest sourced from reference TRBV25-1 and TRBJ2-1, is EADIYQTPRYLVIGTGKKITLECSQTMGHDKMYWYQQDPGMELHLIHYSYGVNSTEKGDLSSESTVSRIRTEHFPLTLESARPSHTSQYLCASSDTGGAYNEQFFGPGTRLTVL.

This sequence joins TRBV13 and TRBJ2-1; D may be TRBD1 or TRBD2 (7 bases each). This CDR3 spans 21 amino acids. Germline V gene lookup returns CDR1 PRHDT and CDR2 FYEKMQ (reference sequence). V lost 5 bases and J 6 bases, leaving 35 bases between the germline ends. The CDR3 DNA is TGTGCCAGCAGCCCCGGGCGCGAGGACAGGAGCTACAGCGGGAAATCCAATGAGCAGTTCTTC. Its protein is CASSPGREDRSYSGKSNEQFF.

The sample holds a few counts of this clonotype. The CDR3 reads CSAIRGGAISTDTQYF. Here the CDR3 DNA reads TGCAGTGCCATCCGGGGGGGGGCAATAAGCACAGATACGCAGTATTTT. The genes are TRBV20-1 and TRBJ2-3; 8 bases match TRBD2. Looked up from germline, CDR1 is DFQATT and CDR2 is SNEGSKA (reference sequence). This CDR3 region has 16 residues. Trimming at V came to 6 bases and at J to 0 bases, leaving 11 bases not matched to a gene.

This clonotype was picked up one time. The chain carries TRBV29-1 and TRBJ1-1; D is ambiguous. Germline assignment: CDR1 SQVTM and CDR2 ANQGSEA. Trimming shortened V by 5 bases and J by 1 base, and 5 bases separated the two germline ends. This CDR3 has 11 residues. CDR3 loop: CSVLKNTEAFF. CDR3 nucleotide sequence: TGCAGCGTTCTAAAGAACACTGAAGCTTTCTTT.

The V gene is TRBV28, the J gene TRBJ2-7, with a tentative D call TRBD1 (6 bases). V lost 5 bases to trimming and J lost 4 bases, with 12 bases between them. The CDR3 has 13 residues. The germline gives CDR1 MDHEN, CDR2 SYDVKM. CDR3 nucleotide sequence: TGTGCCAGCAGTCCGGGACACCGATACGAGCAGTACTTC. This codes for CASSPGHRYEQYF.

This chain uses TRBV28 with TRBJ1-5; D unresolved. V lost 5 bases and J 7 bases, leaving 18 bases between the germline ends. The V gene's germline CDR1 is MDHEN and CDR2 SYDVKM. The CDR3 sequence is 15 residues long. The CDR3 loop reads CASSPFGVLLQPQHF. The DNA for the CDR3 is TGTGCCAGCAGTCCTTTTGGGGTACTCCTGCAGCCCCAGCATTTT.

The chain joins TRBV5-4 to TRBJ2-1; 7 nucleotides match TRBD2. CDR1 and CDR2 from the germline V gene are SGHNT and YYREEE (reference sequence). The J segment lost 3 bases and the V segment lost 4 bases, leaving 4 bases of the junction unmatched. The CDR3 loop spans 14 amino acids. The chain's CDR3 is CASSVTSDYNEQFF. CDR3 nucleotides: TGTGCCAGCAGCGTCACTAGCGACTACAATGAGCAGTTCTTC.

The rearrangement links TRBV27 to TRBJ2-7; 12 positions match TRBD2. The CDR3 spans 16 residues. With 4 bases clipped from V and 4 bases from J, the junction kept 8 bases outside the gene matches. Germline V gives CDR1 MNHEY, CDR2 SMNVEV (reference sequence). Here the CDR3 reads CASSWTSGKSRYEQYF. The CDR3 DNA reads as TGTGCCAGCAGTTGGACTAGCGGGAAGTCACGATACGAGCAGTACTTC.

The V gene is TRBV4-1, the J gene TRBJ2-7, with 13 bases that match TRBD2. V was clipped by 0 bases and J by 3 bases; unmatched bases: 11. The germline V gene encodes CDR1 MGHRA and CDR2 YSYEKL. The CDR3 is made up of 19 amino acids. CDR3 coding DNA: TGCGCCAGCAGCCAAGATACGCGACCGGGACTAGCGGGAATCTACGAGCAGTACTTC. The encoded protein is CASSQDTRPGLAGIYEQYF.

Many counts were recorded for this clonotype. The V and J genes are TRBV28 and TRBJ2-7; the D is unclear. The CDR3 totals 12 residues. In germline, CDR1 is MDHEN, CDR2 SYDVKM. V was clipped by 6 bases and J by 2 bases, with 8 bases between them. The CDR3 spells CASSNTAYEQYF. For the CDR3, the DNA is TGTGCCAGCAGCAACACCGCCTACGAGCAGTACTTC.